This entry concerns a single T cell receptor (beta chain). With random hexamers, reverse transcription was performed on roughly 0.5 to 1 ug of RNA. TCRdb reprocessed the immunoSEQ multiplex PCR reads via MiXCR and lists one record per CDR3 protein. The sample consists of some 100,000 distinct CDR3 sequences, about 95% of them appearing once. The sample belongs to a study of CD8 T cells in Susac syndrome. Material: CD4+ T cells from PBMCs. The sequence was obtained from a human donor in good health.

The CDR3 bases are TGTGCCAGCATCCGCAGGAATACGGGTTCTGGGGCCAACGTCCTGACTTTC. As protein: CASIRRNTGSGANVLTF. This chain connects TRBV2 to TRBJ2-6; the D is unclear. V was shortened by 7 bases and J by 1 base, with 17 bases between the two germline ends. Germline V gene lookup returns CDR1 SNHLY and CDR2 FYNNEI. This CDR3 spans 17 amino acids.